This is a list of T cell receptor beta chains from one sample in a study of Graves' ophthalmopathy and Graves' hyperthyroidism. TCRdb recomputed calls from the multiplex PCR reads with MiXCR, one row per CDR3 protein. The sample has roughly 500,000 distinct CDR3 sequences; roughly 14% are singletons. Sequencing was performed on blood. These receptors were obtained from a woman younger than 45 with Graves' ophthalmopathy. CDR3s include the opening cysteine and the closing phenylalanine or tryptophan. D genes are given only for firm matches. Some rows mark clone size as missing; the rest say once, few, many or name a class of expanded clone.

v_gene	d_gene	abundance	j_gene	CDR3aa	CDR3nt
TRBV4-1	TRBD1	many	TRBJ1-2	CASSQDRTGGSGYTF	TGCGCCAGCAGCCAAGATCGGACAGGGGGCTCTGGCTACACCTTC
TRBV12-3/TRBV12-4	.	many	TRBJ1-3	CASDGRSSGNTIYF	TGTGCCAGCGATGGACGGAGCTCTGGAAACACCATATATTTT
TRBV7-3	.	many	TRBJ2-2	CASSVALDSGELFF	TGTGCCAGCAGCGTGGCTCTCGACAGCGGGGAGCTGTTTTTT
TRBV28	.	many	TRBJ1-2	CASTYPPYGYTF	TGTGCCAGCACCTACCCTCCATATGGCTACACCTTC
TRBV28	TRBD1	many	TRBJ2-7	CASSTPGQGANEQYF	TGTGCCAGCAGTACCCCGGGACAGGGGGCGAACGAGCAGTACTTC
TRBV12-3/TRBV12-4	.	many	TRBJ2-7	CASTSHYEQYF	TGTGCCAGCACAAGTCATTACGAGCAGTACTTC
TRBV11-2	.	many	TRBJ2-7	CASSLSRRLLGEQYF	TGTGCCAGCAGCTTAAGTAGGAGACTCCTGGGCGAGCAGTACTTC
TRBV7-2	.	many	TRBJ1-2	CASSLVGERGYTF	TGTGCCAGCAGCTTAGTGGGGGAAAGGGGCTACACCTTC
TRBV6-2/TRBV6-3	.	many	TRBJ1-6	CASSYPGSPLHF	TGTGCCAGCAGTTACCCGGGCTCACCCCTCCACTTT
TRBV27	.	many	TRBJ2-7	CASSYRLSYEQYF	TGTGCCAGCAGTTATAGGTTATCCTACGAGCAGTACTTC
TRBV4-2	.	few	TRBJ1-2	CASSQDTVKIYGYTF	TGTGCCAGCAGCCAGGATACAGTCAAAATATATGGCTACACCTTC
TRBV9	.	few	TRBJ2-7	CASSVGTSTYEQYF	TGTGCCAGCAGCGTAGGTACTTCTACCTACGAGCAGTACTTC
TRBV28	TRBD2	many	TRBJ2-4	CASSASGTRENIQYF	TGTGCCAGCAGTGCCTCCGGGACTAGGGAAAACATTCAGTACTTC
TRBV7-3	TRBD2	.	TRBJ2-7	CASSLAGVHEQYF	TGTGCCAGCAGCTTGGCGGGAGTGCACGAGCAGTACTTC
TRBV12-3/TRBV12-4	TRBD1	.	TRBJ2-5	CASSREGQGIETQYF	TGTGCCAGCAGTAGAGAGGGACAGGGTATAGAGACCCAGTACTTC
TRBV30	.	few	TRBJ1-2	CAWNPGNYGYAF	TGTGCCTGGAATCCTGGGAACTATGGCTACGCCTTC
TRBV11-2	TRBD2	many	TRBJ2-7	CASSLTPERGDYEQYF	TGTGCCAGCAGCTTAACCCCTGAGCGGGGGGACTACGAGCAGTACTTC
TRBV5-1	.	many	TRBJ1-1	CASSPDNTEAFF	TGCGCCAGCAGCCCCGACAACACTGAAGCTTTCTTT
TRBV28	.	.	TRBJ1-5	CASSLISGAEQPQHF	TGTGCCAGCAGTTTGATCTCGGGGGCGGAGCAGCCCCAGCATTTT
TRBV6-1	TRBD1	many	TRBJ2-5	CASSEVDGTGAETQYF	TGTGCCAGCAGTGAAGTAGACGGGACAGGGGCGGAGACCCAGTACTTC
TRBV2	TRBD1	.	TRBJ1-5	CASSEGTVRHGSQHF	TGTGCCAGCAGTGAGGGGACAGTGCGGCATGGGTCCCAGCATTTT
TRBV7-6	TRBD1	.	TRBJ1-6	CASSFPGQINSPLHF	TGTGCCAGCAGCTTCCCGGGACAGATCAATTCACCCCTCCACTTT
TRBV7-9	.	.	TRBJ1-6	CASSLDSSEGSPLHF	TGTGCCAGCAGCTTAGACAGCTCCGAGGGTTCACCCCTCCACTTT
TRBV5-1	TRBD1	many	TRBJ1-1	CASSPLRTGNTEAFF	TGCGCCAGCAGCCCATTGAGGACAGGGAACACTGAAGCTTTCTTT
TRBV12-3/TRBV12-4	TRBD2	few	TRBJ2-3	CASSFRKRGLAGVELGDTQYF	TGTGCCAGCAGTTTCCGAAAAAGGGGACTAGCGGGAGTAGAGTTAGGAGATACGCAGTATTTT
TRBV15	.	few	TRBJ2-7	CATSRDIGNLPYEQYF	TGTGCCACCAGCAGAGATATCGGTAACCTCCCCTACGAGCAGTACTTC
TRBV11-2	TRBD2	few	TRBJ2-7	CASSLDRIAGAFYEQYF	TGTGCCAGCAGCTTAGATAGGATAGCGGGGGCTTTCTACGAGCAGTACTTC
TRBV30	.	many	TRBJ1-2	CAWSGVWDGYTF	TGTGCCTGGAGTGGGGTGTGGGATGGCTACACCTTC
TRBV20-1	.	.	TRBJ2-2	CSALLTGINTGELFF	TGCAGTGCTCTGTTAACAGGGATCAACACCGGGGAGCTGTTTTTT
TRBV12-3/TRBV12-4	TRBD1	many	TRBJ1-6	CASRTTGTGGDNSPLHF	TGTGCCAGCAGAACAACCGGGACAGGGGGTGACAATTCACCCCTCCACTTT
TRBV6-1	TRBD2	many	TRBJ2-6	CASSEDGGSGANVLTF	TGTGCCAGCAGTGAAGACGGGGGGTCTGGGGCCAACGTCCTGACTTTC
TRBV27	TRBD1	many	TRBJ2-4	CASSPGTGRAKNIQYF	TGTGCCAGCTCCCCTGGGACAGGCCGAGCCAAAAACATTCAGTACTTC
TRBV6-2/TRBV6-3	.	many	TRBJ1-1	CASRSGFITEAFF	TGTGCCAGTCGCTCAGGGTTCATTACTGAAGCTTTCTTT
TRBV28	TRBD1	many	TRBJ1-1	CASSLTGAAFF	TGTGCCAGCAGTTTGACAGGGGCGGCTTTCTTT
TRBV12-3/TRBV12-4	.	many	TRBJ2-5	CASRRYRETQYF	TGTGCCAGCAGGAGATATAGGGAGACCCAGTACTTC
TRBV30	.	.	TRBJ1-6	CAWKAGGTRSGALHF	TGTGCCTGGAAGGCTGGAGGGACCAGAAGCGGGGCCCTCCACTTT
TRBV5-1	.	many	TRBJ1-6	CASSLRTPGGNYNSPLHF	TGCGCCAGCAGCTTGAGGACCCCCGGGGGGAACTATAATTCACCCCTCCACTTT
TRBV28	.	many	TRBJ2-7	CASSFRQGGDFAYEQYF	TGTGCCAGCAGTTTCAGGCAGGGAGGCGATTTTGCCTACGAGCAGTACTTC
TRBV7-9	TRBD2	few	TRBJ2-2	CASTGLAGHTGELFF	TGTGCCAGCACCGGCTTAGCGGGGCATACCGGGGAGCTGTTTTTT
TRBV28	.	many	TRBJ1-1	CASSLSRGRTEAFF	TGTGCCAGCAGTTTAAGTCGGGGGCGGACTGAAGCTTTCTTT
TRBV30	TRBD1	many	TRBJ1-5	CAWRPRTGSPNQPQHF	TGTGCCTGGAGGCCACGGACAGGTAGTCCCAATCAGCCCCAGCATTTT
TRBV12-3/TRBV12-4	TRBD2	many	TRBJ2-5	CASRPGLAGAQETQYF	TGTGCCAGCAGACCCGGACTAGCGGGAGCGCAAGAGACCCAGTACTTC
TRBV28	TRBD1	many	TRBJ2-7	CASIPGDRTYEQYF	TGTGCCAGCATCCCTGGGGACAGGACCTACGAGCAGTACTTC
TRBV7-2	TRBD1	many	TRBJ1-5	CASSPTGTHQPQHF	TGTGCCAGCAGCCCGACAGGGACTCATCAGCCCCAGCATTTT
TRBV11-2	TRBD1	many	TRBJ1-1	CASSEGTVEAFF	TGTGCCAGCAGCGAGGGGACAGTTGAAGCTTTCTTT
TRBV29-1	TRBD1	few	TRBJ2-5	CSALTGKEETQYF	TGCAGCGCACTGACAGGGAAGGAGGAGACCCAGTACTTC
TRBV28	.	many	TRBJ1-2	CASSLRTAFYGYTF	TGTGCCAGCAGTTTGAGGACAGCCTTCTATGGCTACACCTTC
TRBV9	TRBD1	few	TRBJ1-1	CASSTDRAGNTEAFF	TGTGCCAGCAGCACCGACAGGGCTGGGAACACTGAAGCTTTCTTT
TRBV4-2	.	few	TRBJ1-1	CASSQVPDTEAFF	TGTGCCAGCAGCCAAGTTCCGGACACTGAAGCTTTCTTT
TRBV20-1	TRBD2	.	TRBJ2-2	CSASGLAELPNTGELFF	TGCAGTGCTAGCGGGCTAGCGGAGCTCCCGAACACCGGGGAGCTGTTTTTT
TRBV7-3	TRBD2	many	TRBJ2-5	CASSLGRLAVQGETQYF	TGTGCCAGCAGCTTAGGGAGACTAGCGGTACAGGGAGAGACCCAGTACTTC
TRBV29-1	.	.	TRBJ2-7	CSVEGVLEDRTYEQYF	TGCAGCGTTGAAGGGGTTTTAGAGGACAGAACCTACGAGCAGTACTTC
TRBV2	.	few	TRBJ1-1	CASRGSPGQIHTEAFF	TGTGCCAGCAGGGGGTCTCCGGGACAAATCCACACTGAAGCTTTCTTT
TRBV19	.	few	TRBJ2-7	CASSIAGGTYYEQYF	TGTGCCAGTAGTATAGCTGGCGGGACTTACTACGAGCAGTACTTC
TRBV12-5	.	many	TRBJ1-1	CASGLGPSRVNTEAFF	TGTGCTAGTGGTTTGGGGCCAAGTAGGGTGAACACTGAAGCTTTCTTT
TRBV18	.	few	TRBJ1-5	CASSLQDRTPQHF	TGTGCCAGCTCACTCCAAGACCGAACGCCCCAGCATTTT
TRBV28	.	many	TRBJ1-5	CAHGSQPQHF	TGTGCCCACGGGAGCCAGCCCCAGCATTTT
TRBV27	.	.	TRBJ2-7	CAISLSDGLYEQYF	TGTGCCATCAGTTTGAGCGATGGGCTCTACGAGCAGTACTTC
TRBV7-3	TRBD1	few	TRBJ1-5	CASSSPGQDYQPQHF	TGTGCCAGCAGCTCTCCGGGACAGGATTATCAGCCCCAGCATTTT
TRBV6-1	.	few	TRBJ2-4	CASLLPGDIKYF	TGTGCCAGCCTTCTCCCCGGGGACATTAAGTACTTC